This entry concerns a single T cell receptor (beta chain). This sample stems from a study of blood T cell repertoires in COVID-19. Study-level information: T cells, B-cell-depleted T cells, or PBMCs supplied cDNA or gDNA.

As handled by the study authors: It was from reference gene primer amplification that nucleated cell counts were estimated. Sequenced by immunoSEQ multiplex PCR; TCRdb stores in-frame clones only, minus some. D and trimming come from the DNA, and the V and J calls and clone size come from that table. The sample holds approximately 170,000 clones, around 81% seen once. Germline CDR1 is SEHNR and CDR2 is FQNEAQ (reference sequence). The CDR3 has 14 amino acids. The J segment lost 12 bases and the V segment lost 5 bases, leaving 12 bases of the junction unmatched. Patients of the Seattle cohort, enrolled during active infection, were followed longitudinally.

This chain connects TRBV7-9 to TRBJ2-1, with 8 bases fitting TRBD2. The receptor was isolated from an elderly woman with COVID-19, enrolled during active disease. What was sequenced was peripheral blood. Here the CDR3 reads CASSSDSPRGGQFF. The CDR3 DNA reads TGTGCCAGCAGCAGTGACAGCCCTCGGGGGGGGCAGTTCTTC.